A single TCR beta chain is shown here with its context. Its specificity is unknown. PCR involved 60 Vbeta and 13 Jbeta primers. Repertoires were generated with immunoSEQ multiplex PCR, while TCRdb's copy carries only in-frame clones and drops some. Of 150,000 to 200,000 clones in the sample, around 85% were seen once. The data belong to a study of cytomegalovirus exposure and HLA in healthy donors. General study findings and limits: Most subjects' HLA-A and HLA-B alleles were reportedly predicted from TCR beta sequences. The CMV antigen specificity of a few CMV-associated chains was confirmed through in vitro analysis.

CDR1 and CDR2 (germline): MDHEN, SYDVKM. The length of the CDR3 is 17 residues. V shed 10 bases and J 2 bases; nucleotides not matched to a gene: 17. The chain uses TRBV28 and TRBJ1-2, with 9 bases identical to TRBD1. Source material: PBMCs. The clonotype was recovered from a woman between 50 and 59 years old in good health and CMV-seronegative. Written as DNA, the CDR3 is TGTGCCACCCTTTTCGGGACAGGGACTCCCCCCAACTATGGCTACACCTTC. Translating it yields CATLFGTGTPPNYGYTF.